The present entry profiles one T cell receptor beta chain with its context. Its antigen remains unknown. These data come from a study of OX40 agonist ivuxolimab in advanced cancers. Study at large: The patients received ivuxolimab by intravenous route every 2 weeks at 0.01 to 10 mg/kg. Overall study findings and caveats: CD8+ T cells were the subset that, on average, had more expanded clones than CD4+.

Per the germline V gene, CDR1 is KGHSH and CDR2 is LQKENI. The CDR3 length is 14 residues. With 2 bases removed from V and 5 bases from J, the gap between germline ends came to 10 bases. The assay was immunoSEQ multiplex PCR, and TCRdb's table has in-frame clones only and misses some. The sample lists roughly 63,000 clones, approximately 86% occurring once. J is TRBJ1-5 and V is TRBV18; D remains ambiguous. This sequence originates from an adult with an advanced solid tumor such as melanoma, head and neck, liver or kidney cancer. This specimen consisted of CD4+ or CD8+ T cells sorted from blood, obtained in a trial of the OX40 agonist ivuxolimab. As DNA, the CDR3 is TGTGCCAGCTCACCAATGGAGGGATATCAGCCCCAGCATTTT. Protein sequence: CASSPMEGYQPQHF.